One and the same sample provided the 13 T cell receptor beta chains below, sequenced in a study of cytomegalovirus exposure and HLA in healthy donors. Amplification used 60 Vbeta primers and 13 Jbeta primers. TCRdb keeps only in-frame clones here, not all; method: immunoSEQ multiplex PCR. Among about 260,000 clones listed, just under 85% were seen once. The sample was PBMCs. The source of these receptors is a woman in her 40s in good health and CMV-seropositive.

This clone occurred a few times. As DNA, the CDR3 is TGTGCCAGCAGCGCGACAGGGAATAGCGGCACCGGGGAGCTGTTTTTT. It specifies CASSATGNSGTGELFF. The rearrangement links TRBV7-9 to TRBJ2-2; possible D gene TRBD1, 7 bases. V was cut by 5 bases and J by 4 bases, with 17 bases left in between. The germline CDR1 and CDR2 sequences are SEHNR and FQNEAQ (reference sequence). The CDR3 sequence is 16 residues long.

This clone was detected only a few times. The rearrangement joins TRBV5-1 to TRBJ2-1; D possibly corresponds to TRBD2 (6 bases). Trimming took off 5 bases at V and 6 bases at J, with 15 bases between the two ends. The CDR3 totals 14 residues. Germline-derived CDR1 and CDR2 are SGHRS and YFSETQ. In nucleotides, the CDR3 is TGCGCCAGCAGACTAGGACTACCTTCCAATGAGCAGTTCTTC. Its protein product is CASRLGLPSNEQFF.

This chain connects TRBV5-1 to TRBJ2-3, with 12 bases fitting TRBD1. V shed 4 bases, J shed 2 bases, and the junction held 11 bases outside the gene matches. Looked up from germline, CDR1 is SGHRS and CDR2 is YFSETQ. The CDR3 consists of 18 residues. The CDR3 loop is CASSPGRGTGGLTDTQYF. The CDR3 DNA sequence: TGCGCCAGCAGCCCCGGAAGGGGGACAGGGGGCCTCACAGATACGCAGTATTTT.

For this clone: Different DNA sequences within this sample yield the same CDR3. The rearrangement uses TRBV9 and TRBJ2-7; 9 bases agree with TRBD1. CDR1 is SGDLS and CDR2 is YYNGEE in the germline V gene. The CDR3 has 13 amino acids. Germline trimming cut 3 bases from V and 7 bases from J; bases unmatched to any gene: 5. The CDR3 here is CASSATGGREQYF. Written as DNA, the CDR3 is TGTGCCAGCAGCGCCACAGGGGGCAGGGAGCAGTACTTC.

The rearrangement joins TRBV6-4 to TRBJ2-1; 10 nucleotides align to TRBD2. V trimming: 5 bases; J trimming: 1 base; junction bases outside the gene matches: 8. CDR1 MRHNA and CDR2 SNTAGT come from the germline V gene. The CDR3 is 17 residues long. The CDR3 loop reads CASSRASGSRSYNEQFF. The CDR3 DNA reads as TGTGCCAGCAGTAGGGCTAGCGGGAGTCGGTCCTACAATGAGCAGTTCTTC.

The chain combines TRBV7-9 with TRBJ1-1; D unresolved. Germline lookup yields CDR1 SEHNR and CDR2 FQNEAQ (reference sequence). The CDR3 consists of 11 residues. Trimming pared 1 base from V and 8 bases from J, leaving 5 bases between. In nucleotides, the CDR3 is TGTGCCAGCAGCTTAGGCCAGGAAGCTTTCTTT. Protein: CASSLGQEAFF.

The V and J genes are TRBV9 and TRBJ2-1, with a weak D call TRBD2 (7 bases). The CDR3 loop spans 15 amino acids. Germline-derived CDR1 and CDR2 are SGDLS and YYNGEE. With 3 bases removed from V and 6 bases from J, the gap between germline ends came to 16 bases. The CDR3 DNA reads TGTGCCAGCAGCGGGTGGGGGGGGGCAATCAATGAGCAGTTCTTC. It encodes CASSGWGGAINEQFF. Full variable domain (missing parts from reference TRBV9 and TRBJ2-1): DSGVTQTPKHLITATGQRVTLRCSPRSGDLSVYWYQQSLDQGLQFLIQYYNGEERAKGNILERFSAQQFPDLHSELNLSSLELGDSALYFCASSGWGGAINEQFFGPGTRLTVL.

The rearrangement joins TRBV7-2 to TRBJ2-7; 8 bases map to TRBD1. This CDR3 is 14 amino acids long. V gave up 5 bases and J gave up 0 bases; unmatched junction bases: 3. Per the germline V gene, CDR1 is SGHTA and CDR2 is FQGNSA. The CDR3: CASSRDRGSYEQYF. CDR3 nucleotides: TGTGCCAGCAGCAGAGACAGGGGCTCCTACGAGCAGTACTTC.

CDR3 residues: CASSYPGHLNTEAFF. The CDR3, as DNA: TGTGCCAGCAGTTACCCGGGACACCTGAACACTGAAGCTTTCTTT. The chain combines TRBV6-6 with TRBJ1-1; possibly TRBD1 for D (6 bases). CDR3 length equals 15 residues. Trimming stripped 2 bases from V and 0 bases from J, with 10 bases between. The germline CDR1 and CDR2 sequences are MNHNY and SVGAGI (reference sequence).

J is TRBJ2-7 and V is TRBV28; 12 bases fit TRBD2. Germline trimming cut 2 bases from V and 1 base from J; bases unmatched to any gene: 0. Germline V gene sequence: CDR1 MDHEN, CDR2 SYDVKM. The CDR3 runs to 15 residues. The CDR3 sequence is CASSLGTSGSYEQYF. Written as DNA, the CDR3 is TGTGCCAGCAGTTTAGGGACTAGCGGGTCCTACGAGCAGTACTTC.

The CDR3: CASSPRGNYEQYF. The CDR3 DNA follows: TGTGCCAGCAGTCCCCGGGGTAACTACGAGCAGTACTTC. V usage is TRBV6-5 and J usage is TRBJ2-7; TRBD2 is a possible D gene (5 bases). The germline V gene has CDR1 MNHEY and CDR2 SVGAGI. Between the trimmed V and J ends, which lost 5 bases and 3 bases, there was a span of 11 bases. The CDR3 is 13 amino acids.

This sequence joins TRBV4-2 and TRBJ1-2; no clear D gene. V lost 0 bases, J lost 3 bases, and 8 bases lay in between. The germline CDR1 and CDR2 sequences are LGHNA and YNFKEQ. The CDR3 totals 14 residues. CDR3 in amino acids: CASSQDFGDYGYTF. In nucleotides, the CDR3 is TGTGCCAGCAGCCAAGATTTCGGGGACTATGGCTACACCTTC.

The table lists this clone with a few counts. The chain combines TRBV19 with TRBJ1-2; tentative D call: TRBD1 (5 bases). This CDR3 is 17 amino acids long. Germline lookup yields CDR1 LNHDA and CDR2 SQIVND (reference sequence). V was pared by 0 bases and J by 4 bases, with 18 bases between. As DNA, the CDR3 is TGTGCCAGTAGTATAGATCGGGGGGTTACCCTTCCCTATGGCTACACCTTC. Translation gives CASSIDRGVTLPYGYTF.